Following are 26 T cell receptor beta chains from one sample sequenced in a study of blood T cell repertoires in COVID-19 (dated by TCRdb to 2018 to 2020). Libraries were built with the immunoSEQ multiplex PCR assay. TCRdb provides this immuneACCESS table in a form limited to in-frame rearrangements. Some clones are lacking; in checked studies, under half of them reflect an unresolved V gene, and why the rest are absent is not known. The sample table shows a few hundred thousand clones, and approximately 83% are seen once. Jointly, the top ten make up less than 2.5% of the sample. Sequenced: PBMCs or T cells enriched from blood (not recorded which). Every receptor here comes from a young man who had recovered from COVID-19.

J is TRBJ2-7 and V is TRBV5-1, with 9 bases matching TRBD1. The CDR3 is 14 residues long. The germline V gene encodes CDR1 SGHRS and CDR2 YFSETQ. With 2 bases clipped from V and 6 bases from J, the junction kept 6 bases outside the gene matches. The CDR3 nucleotides read TGCGCCAGCAGCTTCGGACAGGGGACGGGCGAGCAGTACTTC. Its protein is CASSFGQGTGEQYF.

The chain recombines TRBV12-3 or TRBV12-4 with TRBJ1-1, with D unclear. The CDR3 runs to 12 residues. V was trimmed by 6 bases and J by 5 bases, leaving 10 bases between them. CDR3 nucleotide sequence: TGTGCCAGCAGCGATAGAGTTACTGAAGCTTTCTTT. Amino acids: CASSDRVTEAFF.

This clone was seen only a few times. The sample holds other DNA sequences that translate to the same CDR3. V and J are TRBV6-2 or TRBV6-3 and TRBJ2-1; no reliable D call. Germline-derived CDR1 and CDR2 are MNHEY and SVGEGT. V was shortened by 2 bases and J by 7 bases, with 6 bases between the two germline ends. This CDR3 is built from 12 residues. The CDR3: CASSYARNEQFF. Written as DNA, the CDR3 is TGTGCCAGCAGTTACGCGAGGAATGAGCAGTTCTTC.

Notes on this clone: Other DNA sequences from this sample encode an identical CDR3 as well. The genes are TRBV18 and TRBJ2-7; 9 bases fit TRBD1. CDR3 length equals 14 residues. Looked up from germline, CDR1 is KGHSH and CDR2 is LQKENI. V trimming: 3 bases; J trimming: 4 bases; junction bases outside the gene matches: 4. CDR3 region: CASSPGQGTYEQYF. DNA of the CDR3: TGTGCCAGCTCACCGGGACAGGGTACTTACGAGCAGTACTTC.

This chain uses TRBV19 with TRBJ2-1; 10 nucleotides agree with TRBD1. The CDR3 has 14 amino acids. J gave up 8 bases and V 5 bases, and 6 bases lay outside the gene matches. Germline V gene data show CDR1 as LNHDA and CDR2 as SQIVND (reference sequence). CDR3 bases: TGTGCCAGTAGTCGGGACAGGGGATATGATGAGCAGTTCTTC. It is translated as CASSRDRGYDEQFF.

This rearrangement joins TRBV20-1 to TRBJ1-1; no clear D. The CDR3 is 8 residues long. V was cut by 8 bases and J by 12 bases, with 10 bases left in between. Germline V gene sequence: CDR1 DFQATT, CDR2 SNEGSKA (reference sequence). The CDR3 DNA sequence: TGCAGTTCCCGAGGGACTTTCTTT. This encodes CSSRGTFF.

This clone was seen only once. This chain joins TRBV4-3 and TRBJ1-1, with 10 bases identical to TRBD1. CDR1 and CDR2 from the germline V gene are LGHNA and YSLEER. V shed 6 bases, J shed 5 bases, and the junction held 3 bases outside the gene matches. This CDR3 spans 13 amino acids. CDR3 sequence reads: CASRDRGYTEAFF. In nucleotides, the CDR3 is TGCGCCAGCAGGGACAGGGGGTATACTGAAGCTTTCTTT.

The CDR3 DNA is TGTGCCAGCAGTCGAGCGGGGGGAACTGCCTACGAGCAGTACTTC. It encodes CASSRAGGTAYEQYF. The V gene is TRBV5-6, the J gene TRBJ2-7, with 9 bases aligning to TRBD2. The CDR3 is 15 residues long. CDR1 is SGHDT and CDR2 is YYEEEE in the germline V gene. With V trimmed by 5 bases and J by 2 bases, 8 bases remained unmatched.

The chain combines TRBV7-9 with TRBJ2-3; D might be TRBD2 (6 bases). Trimming removed 3 bases at V and 6 bases at J, with 16 bases between. CDR1 and CDR2 from the germline V gene are SEHNR and FQNEAQ (reference sequence). This CDR3 spans 15 amino acids. The CDR3 sequence: CASSFRRRGSDTQYF. In nucleotides, the CDR3 is TGTGCCAGCAGCTTCCGGCGACGGGGGTCCGATACGCAGTATTTT.

The rearrangement uses TRBV19 and TRBJ2-1, with D tentatively TRBD2 (6 bases). Germline-derived CDR1 and CDR2 are LNHDA and SQIVND (reference sequence). The V end was cut by 5 bases, the J end by 7 bases, with 12 bases between. The CDR3 runs to 13 residues. The CDR3 loop reads CASSPGTGNEQFF. In nucleotides, the CDR3 is TGTGCCAGTAGTCCGGGGACTGGTAATGAGCAGTTCTTC. Filled out from reference TRBV19 and TRBJ2-1, the complete variable domain reads DGGITQSPKYLFRKEGQNVTLSCEQNLNHDAMYWYRQDPGQGLRLIYYSQIVNDFQKGDIAEGYSVSREKKESFPLTVTSAQKNPTAFYLCASSPGTGNEQFFGPGTRLTVL.

The chain joins TRBV10-3 to TRBJ1-1; TRBD1 matches at 7 bases. J lost 1 base, V lost 6 bases, and 11 bases had no gene match. The CDR3 has 16 amino acids. The germline gives CDR1 ENHRY, CDR2 SYGVKD. Here the CDR3 DNA reads TGTGCCATCAGGGTACAGGGGTCGCGAAAGAACACTGAAGCTTTCTTT. It specifies CAIRVQGSRKNTEAFF.

V is TRBV23-1 and J is TRBJ1-1; a weak D match, TRBD1 (5 bases). TRBV23-1 is flagged as an ORF with uncertain function. The ends were cut back, 0 bases at V and 3 bases at J, with 17 bases in the middle. The CDR3 length is 17 residues. As DNA, the CDR3 is TGCGCCAGCAGTCAATCATCCGCCCCGGGGGTGGACACTGAAGCTTTCTTT. Encoded protein: CASSQSSAPGVDTEAFF.

V and J are TRBV6-4 and TRBJ1-5, with TRBD1 matching 7 bases. This CDR3 is built from 14 residues. The V and J ends lost 6 bases and 6 bases, in that order; junction bases with no gene match: 8. The germline V gene encodes CDR1 MRHNA and CDR2 SNTAGT. Written as DNA, the CDR3 is TGTGCCAGCAGATCGGGACAGCCATTTCAGCCCCAGCATTTT. It encodes CASRSGQPFQPQHF.

This clone was recorded a few times. Other DNA sequences in this sample translate to the same CDR3. The chain is built from TRBV5-4 and TRBJ1-1; 9 bases match TRBD1. CDR3 size: 14 residues. V shed 2 bases, J shed 3 bases, and the junction held 2 bases outside the gene matches. CDR1 is SGHNT, CDR2 YYREEE, per germline (reference sequence). CDR3 bases: TGTGCCAGCAGCTTCGACAGGGGGTACACTGAAGCTTTCTTT. Its translation is CASSFDRGYTEAFF.

The V and J genes are TRBV7-9 and TRBJ1-2; 7 positions agree with TRBD1. CDR1 SEHNR and CDR2 FQNEAQ come from the germline V gene (reference sequence). The CDR3 is 17 residues long. V lost 6 bases, J lost 0 bases, and 13 bases stayed unmatched. CDR3 sequence reads: CASRPKYRQGPNYGYTF. Written as DNA, the CDR3 is TGTGCCAGCAGACCGAAATACCGACAGGGCCCTAACTATGGCTACACCTTC.

This clone was seen a few times. This chain connects TRBV7-2 to TRBJ2-3, with 9 bases fitting TRBD2. The ends lost 1 base at V and 4 bases at J; junction bases unmatched: 6. CDR3 length: 16 residues. In germline, CDR1 is SGHTA, CDR2 FQGNSA. The CDR3 region has the DNA TGTGCCAGCAGCTTAGGGCTAGCGGGAAGGGCAGATACGCAGTATTTT. As protein: CASSLGLAGRADTQYF.

The chain joins TRBV3-1 (or the pseudogene TRBV3-2) to TRBJ1-3; 7 nucleotides line up with TRBD1. V gave up 4 bases and J gave up 2 bases; unmatched junction bases: 8. Per germline, CDR1 LGHDT and CDR2 YNNKEL (reference sequence). This CDR3 is 16 amino acids long. CDR3 sequence: CASSPGQTVTGNTIYF. DNA of the CDR3: TGTGCCAGCAGCCCGGGACAGACCGTGACTGGAAACACCATATATTTT.

V and J are TRBV11-3 and TRBJ2-3, with 9 bases aligning to TRBD2. This CDR3 is 16 amino acids long. In germline, CDR1 is SGHNT, CDR2 YENEEA. The trim removed 1 base at V and 4 bases at J, leaving 6 bases unmatched. Here the CDR3 reads CASSLGVAGAADTQYF. Written as DNA, the CDR3 is TGTGCCAGCAGCTTAGGAGTAGCGGGGGCCGCAGATACGCAGTATTTT.

The gene calls are TRBV28 and TRBJ1-3; 7 bases line up with TRBD1. The junction had 7 bases not matched to a gene; V was cut back by 2 bases and J by 6 bases. The germline CDR1 and CDR2 sequences are MDHEN and SYDVKM. CDR3 length equals 15 residues. CDR3 DNA sequence: TGTGCCAGCAGTTTACCCAAGACAGGGCTAAACACCATATATTTT. As protein: CASSLPKTGLNTIYF.

The chain links TRBV6-1 to TRBJ1-1; TRBD1 agrees at 10 bases. The CDR3 totals 14 residues. V shed 1 base and J 4 bases; nucleotides not matched to a gene: 0. Germline V lookup: CDR1 MNHNS, CDR2 SASEGT. CDR3 sequence: CASSEGTGGTEAFF. CDR3 coding DNA: TGTGCCAGCAGTGAAGGGACAGGGGGCACTGAAGCTTTCTTT.

J is TRBJ2-1 and V is TRBV7-9; 10 bases fit TRBD2. The CDR3 is made up of 14 amino acids. The V gene end was trimmed by 5 bases and the J gene end by 9 bases; junction bases not matched to a gene: 7. Germline CDR1 is SEHNR and CDR2 is FQNEAQ (reference sequence). Written as DNA, the CDR3 is TGTGCCAGCAGCCCAGCGGGGGGGCCGGGTGAGCAGTTCTTC. This sequence encodes CASSPAGGPGEQFF.

About this clone: The same CDR3 also results from other DNA sequences found in this sample. The gene calls are TRBV7-9 and TRBJ1-2; TRBD1 is a possible D gene (5 bases). There are 14 residues in the CDR3. V gave up 4 bases and J gave up 2 bases, with 11 bases separating them. Germline CDR1 and CDR2: SEHNR and FQNEAQ (reference sequence). CDR3 residues: CASSSTGVNYGYTF. The DNA of the CDR3 is TGTGCCAGCAGCTCCACAGGAGTAAACTATGGCTACACCTTC.

The gene calls are TRBV13 and TRBJ1-2; 8 nucleotides align to TRBD1. Germline-derived CDR1 and CDR2 are PRHDT and FYEKMQ (reference sequence). This CDR3 is built from 13 residues. Unmatched junction bases numbered 5, after V lost 4 bases and J lost 7 bases. The CDR3 protein is CASSSQGAVGYTF. DNA for the CDR3: TGTGCCAGCAGCTCTCAGGGGGCGGTTGGCTACACCTTC.

The chain joins TRBV5-1 to TRBJ1-6; TRBD1 aligns across 9 bases. CDR1 SGHRS and CDR2 YFSETQ come from the germline V gene. CDR3 length equals 16 residues. The junction had 7 bases not matched to a gene; V was cut back by 0 bases and J by 9 bases. CDR3 loop: CASSLAQGQGSSPLHF. CDR3 nucleotides: TGCGCCAGCAGCTTGGCCCAGGGACAGGGAAGTTCACCCCTCCACTTT.

The rearrangement links TRBV30 to TRBJ1-2; 7 bases line up with TRBD1. Germline V gene lookup returns CDR1 GTSNPN and CDR2 SVGIG (reference sequence). The CDR3 is 13 residues long. V lost 5 bases and J lost 3; bases outside the gene matches: 6. As DNA, the CDR3 is TGTGCCTGGGTCCGGGACAGCGACTATGGCTACACCTTC. Protein: CAWVRDSDYGYTF.

The chain has TRBV9 and TRBJ1-1; D is perhaps TRBD1 (6 bases). The V and J ends lost 0 bases and 5 bases respectively, with 14 bases between them. Germline V gene lookup returns CDR1 SGDLS and CDR2 YYNGEE. This CDR3 has 15 residues. Here the CDR3 DNA reads TGTGCCAGCAGCGTAGGGGCAGGGGTGGGAACTGAAGCTTTCTTT. It specifies CASSVGAGVGTEAFF.